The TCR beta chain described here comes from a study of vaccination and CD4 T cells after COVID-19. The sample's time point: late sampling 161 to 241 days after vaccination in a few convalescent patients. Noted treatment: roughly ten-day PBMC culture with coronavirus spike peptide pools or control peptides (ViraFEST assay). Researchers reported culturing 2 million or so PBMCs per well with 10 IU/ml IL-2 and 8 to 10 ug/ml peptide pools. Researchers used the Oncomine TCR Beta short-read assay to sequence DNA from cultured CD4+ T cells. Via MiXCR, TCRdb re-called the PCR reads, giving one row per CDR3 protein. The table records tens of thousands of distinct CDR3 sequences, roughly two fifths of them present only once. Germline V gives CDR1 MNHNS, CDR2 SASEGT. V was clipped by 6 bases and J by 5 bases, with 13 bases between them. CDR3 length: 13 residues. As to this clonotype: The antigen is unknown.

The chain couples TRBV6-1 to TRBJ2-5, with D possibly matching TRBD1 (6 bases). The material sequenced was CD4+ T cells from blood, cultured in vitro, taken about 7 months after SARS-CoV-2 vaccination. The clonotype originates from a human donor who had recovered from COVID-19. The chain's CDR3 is CASSIQGVETQYF. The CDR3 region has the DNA TGTGCCAGCAGCATACAGGGAGTGGAGACCCAGTACTTC.